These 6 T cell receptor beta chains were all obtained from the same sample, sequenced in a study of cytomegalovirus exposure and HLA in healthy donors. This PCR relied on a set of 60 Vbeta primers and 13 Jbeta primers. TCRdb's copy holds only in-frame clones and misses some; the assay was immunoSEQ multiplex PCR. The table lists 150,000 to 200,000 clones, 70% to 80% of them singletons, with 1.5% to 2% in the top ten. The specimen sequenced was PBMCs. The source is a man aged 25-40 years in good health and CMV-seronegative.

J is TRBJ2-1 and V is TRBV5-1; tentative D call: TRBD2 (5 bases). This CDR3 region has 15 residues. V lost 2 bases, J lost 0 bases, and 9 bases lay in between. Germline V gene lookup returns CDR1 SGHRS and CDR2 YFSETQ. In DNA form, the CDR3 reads TGCGCCAGCAGCTTCGAGGGAAGCTCCTACAATGAGCAGTTCTTC. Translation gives CASSFEGSSYNEQFF.

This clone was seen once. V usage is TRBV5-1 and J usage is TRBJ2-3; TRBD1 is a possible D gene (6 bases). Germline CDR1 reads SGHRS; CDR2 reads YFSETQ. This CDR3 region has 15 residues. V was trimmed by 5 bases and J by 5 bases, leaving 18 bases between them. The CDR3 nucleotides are TGCGCCAGCAGTGTCTCAATCCAGGGGAAAGATACGCAGTATTTT. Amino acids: CASSVSIQGKDTQYF.

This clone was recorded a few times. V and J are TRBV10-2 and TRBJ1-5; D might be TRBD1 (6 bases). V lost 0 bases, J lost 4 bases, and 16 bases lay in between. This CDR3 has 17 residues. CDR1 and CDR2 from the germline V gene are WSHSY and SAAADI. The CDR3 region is CASSESGGGTLNQPQHF. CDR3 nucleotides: TGCGCCAGCAGTGAGTCGGGGGGGGGCACGTTAAATCAGCCCCAGCATTTT.

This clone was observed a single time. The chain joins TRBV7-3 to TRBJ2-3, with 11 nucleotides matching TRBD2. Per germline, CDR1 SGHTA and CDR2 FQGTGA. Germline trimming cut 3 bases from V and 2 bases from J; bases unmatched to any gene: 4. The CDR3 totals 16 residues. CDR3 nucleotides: TGTGCCAGCAGCTTGACACTAGCGGGAGCCACAGATACGCAGTATTTT. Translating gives CASSLTLAGATDTQYF.

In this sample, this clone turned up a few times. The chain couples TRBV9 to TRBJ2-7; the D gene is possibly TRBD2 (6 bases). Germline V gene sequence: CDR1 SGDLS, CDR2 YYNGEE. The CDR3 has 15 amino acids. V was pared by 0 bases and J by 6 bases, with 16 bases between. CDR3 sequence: CASSVDPKRASEQYF. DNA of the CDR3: TGTGCCAGCAGCGTAGACCCCAAGCGGGCCTCCGAGCAGTACTTC.

The CDR3 reads CASSRQTGAGTEAFF. In DNA, the CDR3 is TGTGCCAGCAGCCGACAAACAGGGGCTGGCACTGAAGCTTTCTTT. The chain couples TRBV6-5 to TRBJ1-1; 7 bases map to TRBD1. Germline-derived CDR1 and CDR2 are MNHEY and SVGAGI. Trimming took 6 bases from V and 4 from J; bases not matched to a gene: 11. This CDR3 is built from 15 residues.